Detailed here is one T cell receptor (beta chain). The record originates from a study of shared clonotypes between healthy human individuals. Germline V gene sequence: CDR1 SEHNR, CDR2 FQNEAQ (reference sequence). The length of the CDR3 is 17 residues. V was clipped by 1 base and J by 7 bases; unmatched bases: 12. Sequenced by immunoSEQ multiplex PCR; TCRdb stores in-frame clones only, minus some. The sample lists 1,400,000 or so clones; 98% were seen once. The clonotype originates from a man aged 25 to 40 in good health. The chain combines TRBV7-9 with TRBJ2-1; TRBD2 aligns across 8 bases. Sequenced sample: naive CD4+ T cells sorted from blood. Specified subset: CD45RA+ positively selected. The CDR3 is CASSLGTSGPPGNEQFF. In nucleotides, the CDR3 is TGTGCCAGCAGCTTAGGAACTAGCGGACCTCCGGGTAATGAGCAGTTCTTC.